This entry features one TCR beta chain sequence. No antigen is known for it. These data come from a study of monozygotic twins with inflammatory bowel disease. Study results and caveats: What may have added variability to patient repertoires is that immunosuppressive treatments differed.

Researchers isolated total RNA from whole blood without sorting T cells. Eight cDNA synthesis reactions were run for every sample. TCRdb reprocessed the 5' RACE reads, with one entry per CDR3 protein and no DNA. This table lists approximately 390,000 distinct CDR3 sequences. This CDR3 is built from 15 residues. The receptor was isolated from a human donor with ulcerative colitis or Crohn's disease, or a healthy co-twin of an affected twin (not recorded which). The chain recombines TRBV12-3 or TRBV12-4 with TRBJ2-3; lacking DNA, the TRBD1 call made by TCRdb goes unchecked. Sequences were obtained from blood. This CDR3 reads CASSDDWGSTDTQYF.